This T cell receptor beta chain was sequenced for a study of blood T cell repertoires in COVID-19. The protocol was immunoSEQ multiplex PCR, while the TCRdb copy is restricted to in-frame clones and leaves out a portion. Of approximately 100,000 clones in the sample, more than 85% were seen once. Germline CDR1 and CDR2: SGHRS and YFSETQ. V lost 4 bases and J 5 bases, leaving 15 bases between the germline ends. This CDR3 contains 14 residues. The V and J genes are TRBV5-1 and TRBJ2-5, with D possibly matching TRBD2 (5 bases). Source material: peripheral blood. The TCR was taken from a man aged 55 to 70 with acute or convalescent COVID-19. The CDR3 spells CASSASGRSETQYF. CDR3 in DNA: TGCGCCAGCAGCGCGAGCGGCCGATCGGAGACCCAGTACTTC.